This T cell receptor (beta chain) was captured in a study of patients and donors after allogeneic stem cell transplantation. Germline V CDR1 and CDR2: MNHEY, SMNVEV (reference sequence). CDR3 length equals 16 residues. V was pared by 3 bases and J by 7 bases, with 21 bases between. One entry per CDR3 protein, called by TCRdb with MiXCR from the RT-PCR reads. The data show a few hundred thousand distinct CDR3 sequences, 35% to 45% seen once. The clonotype comes from a human donor who was either an allogeneic HSCT recipient or a stem cell or donor lymphocyte infusion donor (not recorded which). It is not recorded whose cells these are; they may come from a transplant donor. The V call is TRBV27, the J call TRBJ1-1, with D tentatively TRBD1 (6 bases). The specimen was blood, either unsorted or a sorted T cell fraction (not recorded which). CDR3 coding DNA: TGTGCCAGCAGTTTCCGGGACACGGAGGTGGGTCTTGAAGCTTTCTTT. Protein product: CASSFRDTEVGLEAFF.